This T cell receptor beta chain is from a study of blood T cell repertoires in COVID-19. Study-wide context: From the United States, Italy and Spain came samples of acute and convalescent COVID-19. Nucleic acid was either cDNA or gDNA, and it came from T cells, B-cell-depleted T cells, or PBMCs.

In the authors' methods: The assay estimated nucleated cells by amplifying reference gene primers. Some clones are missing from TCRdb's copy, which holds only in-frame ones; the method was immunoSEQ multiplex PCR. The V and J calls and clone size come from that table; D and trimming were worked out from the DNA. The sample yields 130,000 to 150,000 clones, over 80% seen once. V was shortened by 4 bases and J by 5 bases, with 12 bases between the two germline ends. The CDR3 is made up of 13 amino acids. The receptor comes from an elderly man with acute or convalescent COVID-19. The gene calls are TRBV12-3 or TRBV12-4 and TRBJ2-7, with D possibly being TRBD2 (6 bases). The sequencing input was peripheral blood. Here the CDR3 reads CASSSGGIDEQYF. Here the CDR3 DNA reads TGTGCCAGCAGTTCTGGCGGGATCGACGAGCAGTACTTC.